What follows describes a single TCR beta chain. Its antigen is still unknown. This table comes from immunoSEQ multiplex PCR, and its TCRdb copy is limited to in-frame clones, with some not included. The sample lists around 28,000 clones; approximately 80% were seen once. The data stem from a study of T cells in narcolepsy. Study-level information: Healthy controls were enrolled alongside patients with narcolepsy type 1 or type 2. General study points: Autoreactive clonotypes reportedly recurred in blood of same and different patients, not controls. Some memory CD4+ repertoires had no autoreactive clone sequences. Autoreactive HCRT-specific and TRIB2-specific clonotypes were marked in same-patient CSF-versus-blood CD4+ comparisons.

The CDR3 length is 12 residues. The V gene's germline CDR1 is MDHEN and CDR2 SYDVKM. V lost 3 bases to trimming and J lost 8 bases; unmatched junction nucleotides: 1. Sequences were obtained from CD45RA- memory CD4+ T cells from PBMCs. The sequence came from a human donor with narcolepsy. The V gene is TRBV28, the J gene TRBJ1-1; 9 nucleotides line up with TRBD1. CDR3 nucleotides: TGTGCCAGCAGTTTGGGACAGGGAGAAGCTTTCTTT. This codes for CASSLGQGEAFF.